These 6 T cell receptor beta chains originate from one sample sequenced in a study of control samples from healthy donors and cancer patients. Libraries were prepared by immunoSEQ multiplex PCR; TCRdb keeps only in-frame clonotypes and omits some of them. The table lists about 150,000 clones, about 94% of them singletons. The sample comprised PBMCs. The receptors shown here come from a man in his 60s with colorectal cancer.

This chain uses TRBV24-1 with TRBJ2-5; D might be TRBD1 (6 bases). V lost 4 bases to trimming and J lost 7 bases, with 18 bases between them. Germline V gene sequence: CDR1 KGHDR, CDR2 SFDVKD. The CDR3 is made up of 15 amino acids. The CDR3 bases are TGTGCCACCAGTGACTCCGGACAGATCCCAAGGACCCAGTACTTC. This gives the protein CATSDSGQIPRTQYF.

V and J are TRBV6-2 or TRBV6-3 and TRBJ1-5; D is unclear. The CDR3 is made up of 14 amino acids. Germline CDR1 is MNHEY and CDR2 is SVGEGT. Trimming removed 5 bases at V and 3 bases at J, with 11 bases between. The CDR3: CASSSRLSNQPQHF. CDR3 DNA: TGTGCCAGCAGTAGCAGGCTTTCCAATCAGCCCCAGCATTTT.

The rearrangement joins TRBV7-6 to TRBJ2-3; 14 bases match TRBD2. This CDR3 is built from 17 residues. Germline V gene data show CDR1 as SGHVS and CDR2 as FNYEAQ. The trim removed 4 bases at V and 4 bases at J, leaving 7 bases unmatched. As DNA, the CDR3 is TGTGCCAGCAGCTACGGACTAGCGGGGGGAACTGCAGATACGCAGTATTTT. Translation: CASSYGLAGGTADTQYF.

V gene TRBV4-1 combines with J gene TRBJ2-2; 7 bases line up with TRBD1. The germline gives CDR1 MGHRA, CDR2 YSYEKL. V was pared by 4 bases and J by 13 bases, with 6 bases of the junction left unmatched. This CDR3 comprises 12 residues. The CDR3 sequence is CASSLTGVTLFF. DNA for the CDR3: TGCGCCAGCAGCCTCACAGGGGTAACGCTGTTTTTT.

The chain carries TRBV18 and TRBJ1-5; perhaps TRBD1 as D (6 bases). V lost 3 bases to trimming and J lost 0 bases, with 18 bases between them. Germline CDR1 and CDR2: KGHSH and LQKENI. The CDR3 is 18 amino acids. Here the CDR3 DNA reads TGTGCCAGCTCACCCTTGCCTACCAGGGACACTAGCAATCAGCCCCAGCATTTT. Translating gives CASSPLPTRDTSNQPQHF.

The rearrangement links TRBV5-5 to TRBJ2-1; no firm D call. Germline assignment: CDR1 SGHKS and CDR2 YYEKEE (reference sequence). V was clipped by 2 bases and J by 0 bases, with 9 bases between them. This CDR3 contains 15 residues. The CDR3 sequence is CASSLARSSYNEQFF. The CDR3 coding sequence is TGTGCCAGCAGCTTAGCCCGGAGCTCCTACAATGAGCAGTTCTTC.